These 27 T cell receptor beta chains were sequenced from one sample in a study of T cell responses to AZD1222 COVID-19 vaccine. Profiled with immunoSEQ multiplex PCR; TCRdb holds only in-frame clones, not every one. The data show some 180,000 clones, with 80% to 95% seen just once and less than 2.5% held by the top ten. The starting material was peripheral blood, obtained 28 days after the second AZD1222 dose. Receptors originate from an adult who received the AZD1222 COVID-19 vaccine.

This rearrangement joins TRBV7-3 to TRBJ1-3; 9 bases fit TRBD1. This CDR3 has 15 amino acids. V gave up 5 bases and J gave up 0 bases; unmatched junction bases: 2. Per the germline V gene, CDR1 is SGHTA and CDR2 is FQGTGA. DNA of the CDR3: TGTGCCAGCAGCGCGACAGGGGGCTCTGGAAACACCATATATTTT. It codes for CASSATGGSGNTIYF.

This chain uses TRBV7-3 with TRBJ2-1; D gene ambiguous. The germline V gene has CDR1 SGHTA and CDR2 FQGTGA. Trimming cost V 5 bases and J 10 bases, with 12 bases left between them. This CDR3 is built from 12 residues. The CDR3 sequence is CASSIGSGEQFF. The CDR3 DNA reads TGTGCCAGCAGCATAGGATCAGGAGAGCAGTTCTTC.

The chain carries TRBV2 and TRBJ2-6, with D possibly TRBD1 on 5 matching bases. With 2 bases removed from V and 14 bases from J, the gap between germline ends came to 10 bases. The CDR3 is 12 amino acids. Germline loops: CDR1 SNHLY, CDR2 FYNNEI. CDR3 DNA sequence: TGTGCCAGCAGTGAACAGGGAAAGATCCTGACTTTC. This sequence encodes CASSEQGKILTF.

The chain is built from TRBV24-1 and TRBJ2-2; TRBD2 matches 14 bases. This CDR3 is built from 19 residues. The V gene end was trimmed by 4 bases and the J gene end by 0 bases; junction bases not matched to a gene: 6. Germline V lookup: CDR1 KGHDR, CDR2 SFDVKD. Written as DNA, the CDR3 is TGTGCCACCAGTGACGTCGGACTAGCGGGGGGCCCGAACACCGGGGAGCTGTTTTTT. Translating it yields CATSDVGLAGGPNTGELFF.

In regard to this clone: Germline and junction disagree at one end, which may indicate a read error. The chain employs TRBV29-1 and TRBJ1-6; tentative D call: TRBD1 (6 bases). Looked up from germline, CDR1 is SQVTM and CDR2 is ANQGSEA. The CDR3 extends over 12 amino acids. CDR3 sequence reads: CSAGQNNSPLHF. The CDR3 DNA sequence: TGCAGCGCCGGACAGAATAACTCACCCCTCCACTTT.

This sequence joins TRBV5-1 and TRBJ1-1; D is possibly TRBD1 (5 bases). CDR3 length equals 14 residues. V lost 1 base and J 6 bases, leaving 13 bases between the germline ends. Germline V gene lookup returns CDR1 SGHRS and CDR2 YFSETQ. The DNA for the CDR3 is TGCGCCAGCAGCTTGTCGGGGGACGGCGCTGAAGCTTTCTTT. It translates to CASSLSGDGAEAFF.

V is TRBV7-9 and J is TRBJ1-4, with 7 bases identical to TRBD1. The CDR3 runs 16 residues. J lost 0 bases, V lost 5 bases, and 6 bases had no gene match. The germline gives CDR1 SEHNR, CDR2 FQNEAQ (reference sequence). The CDR3 reads CASSPGTVATNEKLFF. Written as DNA, the CDR3 is TGTGCCAGCAGCCCCGGGACAGTTGCAACTAATGAAAAACTGTTTTTT. Full variable domain (missing parts from reference TRBV7-9 and TRBJ1-4): DTGVSQNPRHKITKRGQNVTFRCDPISEHNRLYWYRQTLGQGPEFLTYFQNEAQLEKSRLLSDRFSAERPKGSFSTLEIQRTEQGDSAMYLCASSPGTVATNEKLFFGSGTQLSVL.

The J gene is TRBJ2-1, the V gene TRBV4-2; 12 nucleotides line up with TRBD1. Germline V gene data show CDR1 as LGHNA and CDR2 as YNFKEQ. J was trimmed by 5 bases and V by 3 bases; bases with no gene match: 5. The CDR3 totals 16 residues. CDR3 sequence reads: CASSQGGQGADNEQFF. For the CDR3, the DNA is TGTGCCAGCAGCCAGGGGGGACAGGGGGCCGACAATGAGCAGTTCTTC.

The chain employs TRBV19 and TRBJ1-5; D might be TRBD1 (5 bases). CDR1 and CDR2 (germline): LNHDA, SQIVND (reference sequence). This CDR3 spans 14 amino acids. V was shortened by 7 bases and J by 3 bases, with 13 bases between the two germline ends. Here the CDR3 DNA reads TGTGCCAGTAAGGACACCGTCGTCAATCAGCCCCAGCATTTT. This encodes CASKDTVVNQPQHF.

This chain links TRBV10-3 with TRBJ2-7; no clear D. Trimming took off 4 bases at V and 5 bases at J, with 9 bases between the two ends. CDR1 is ENHRY and CDR2 is SYGVKD in the germline V gene. The CDR3 is made up of 12 amino acids. CDR3 amino acids: CAISGGPDEQYF. The CDR3 DNA sequence: TGTGCCATCAGTGGCGGCCCGGACGAGCAGTACTTC.

This chain uses TRBV7-2 with TRBJ1-4, with TRBD1 matching 9 bases. CDR1 SGHTA and CDR2 FQGNSA come from the germline V gene. After removal of 4 bases from V and 8 bases from J, the junction contained 2 bases not matched to a gene. This CDR3 spans 13 amino acids. The CDR3 DNA follows: TGTGCCAGCAGCTCTACAGGGGGCGAAAAACTGTTTTTT. Translated: CASSSTGGEKLFF.

The chain recombines TRBV27 with TRBJ2-5; 9 bases are a match to TRBD1. The germline V gene encodes CDR1 MNHEY and CDR2 SMNVEV (reference sequence). The ends lost 5 bases at V and 5 bases at J; junction bases unmatched: 15. The CDR3 has 17 amino acids. The CDR3 DNA reads TGTGCCAGCAGTCCACTCCGTCGACAGGGGGAGAGGGAGACCCAGTACTTC. It yields the protein CASSPLRRQGERETQYF.

This chain links TRBV28 with TRBJ2-2; TRBD2 might be the D (5 bases). Trimming cost V 5 bases and J 6 bases, with 19 bases left between them. Germline CDR1 reads MDHEN; CDR2 reads SYDVKM. This CDR3 is built from 16 residues. CDR3 in amino acids: CASSLELDSSAGELFF. CDR3 bases: TGTGCCAGCAGTCTCGAACTAGATTCGTCGGCCGGGGAGCTGTTTTTT. Together with reference TRBV28 and TRBJ2-2, the CDR3 gives the full variable domain: DVKVTQSSRYLVKRTGEKVFLECVQDMDHENMFWYRQDPGLGLRLIYFSYDVKMKEKGDIPEGYSVSREKKERFSLILESASTNQTSMYLCASSLELDSSAGELFFGEGSRLTVL.

The V call is TRBV10-3, the J call TRBJ2-7; D gene unclear. V lost 6 bases and J 12 bases, leaving 18 bases between the germline ends. CDR3 length equals 12 residues. CDR1 and CDR2 from the germline V gene are ENHRY and SYGVKD. The CDR3 sequence: CAISQESTIGYF. The CDR3 DNA reads TGTGCCATCAGCCAAGAATCCACGATTGGGTACTTC.

The chain combines TRBV18 with TRBJ1-5, with D hard to call. V dropped 1 base and J dropped 3 bases, with 7 bases sitting between them. The CDR3 is 14 amino acids. The germline gives CDR1 KGHSH, CDR2 LQKENI. CDR3 protein: CASSPLGANQPQHF. The CDR3 nucleotides read TGTGCCAGCTCACCACTAGGCGCCAATCAGCCCCAGCATTTT.

The chain is built from TRBV18 and TRBJ1-1; D is unclear. From germline, CDR1 is KGHSH and CDR2 LQKENI. Trimming removed 3 bases at V and 4 bases at J, with 12 bases between. CDR3 size: 14 residues. The CDR3 nucleotides read TGTGCCAGCTCACCTCCGTCGTTAATCACTGAAGCTTTCTTT. Translating it yields CASSPPSLITEAFF.

Only one count was recorded for this clone. The chain carries TRBV3-1 (or the pseudogene TRBV3-2) and TRBJ2-3, with 10 nucleotides matching TRBD2. Germline CDR1 is LGHDT and CDR2 is YNNKEL (reference sequence). This CDR3 region has 15 residues. Trimming at V came to 1 base and at J to 6 bases, leaving 4 bases not matched to a gene. CDR3 residues: CASSQGLAGGDTQYF. The CDR3 DNA reads as TGTGCCAGCAGCCAAGGACTAGCGGGTGGGGATACGCAGTATTTT.

V and J are TRBV27 and TRBJ2-3; possibly TRBD1 for D (5 bases). CDR1 and CDR2 (germline): MNHEY, SMNVEV (reference sequence). The V end was cut by 5 bases, the J end by 3 bases, with 12 bases between. CDR3 length: 14 residues. The CDR3 region is CASSPWGVTDTQYF. The CDR3 region has the DNA TGTGCCAGCAGTCCCTGGGGCGTAACAGATACGCAGTATTTT.

In its sample, this clone was seen once. The chain has TRBV18 and TRBJ2-1; D ambiguous. The CDR3 is 13 amino acids. V was shortened by 0 bases and J by 6 bases, with 6 bases between the two germline ends. Per germline, CDR1 KGHSH and CDR2 LQKENI. CDR3 bases: TGTGCCAGCTCACCACCCCAAGCCAATGAGCAGTTCTTC. It yields the protein CASSPPQANEQFF.

The chain employs TRBV29-1 and TRBJ2-7; D uncertain. Germline V gives CDR1 SQVTM, CDR2 ANQGSEA. The CDR3 spans 12 residues. V dropped 7 bases and J dropped 0 bases, with 10 bases sitting between them. CDR3 loop: CSGGGDSYEQYF. CDR3 coding DNA: TGCAGCGGAGGCGGAGACTCCTACGAGCAGTACTTC.

This chain joins TRBV27 and TRBJ1-1; D uncertain. The CDR3 loop spans 12 amino acids. V was cut by 11 bases and J by 0 bases, with 10 bases left in between. CDR1 MNHEY and CDR2 SMNVEV come from the germline V gene (reference sequence). The CDR3 loop is CAAGNMNTEAFF. The CDR3 nucleotides are TGTGCCGCGGGTAACATGAACACTGAAGCTTTCTTT.

The J gene is TRBJ1-6, the V gene TRBV7-2; 8 nucleotides align to TRBD1. Germline CDR1 is SGHTA and CDR2 is FQGNSA. The CDR3 is 14 amino acids. J was trimmed by 16 bases and V by 5 bases; bases with no gene match: 13. The CDR3 nucleotides are TGTGCCAGCAGCATTACTTCCTCGGACAGGGTACTCCACTTT. Amino acid sequence: CASSITSSDRVLHF. Full variable domain (rest looked up from reference TRBV7-2 and TRBJ1-6): GAGVSQSPSNKVTEKGKDVELRCDPISGHTALYWYRQSLGQGLEFLIYFQGNSAPDKSGLPSDRFSAERTGGSVSTLTIQRTQQEDSAVYLCASSITSSDRVLHFGNGTRLTVT.

This CDR3 is CASTLTGTIMGPLHF. CDR3 bases: TGTGCCAGCACCCTAACCGGGACAATAATGGGTCCCCTCCACTTT. The rearrangement links TRBV5-6 to TRBJ1-6; weak D call: TRBD1 (6 bases). V gave up 6 bases and J gave up 13 bases, with 23 bases separating them. This CDR3 has 15 residues. Germline assignment: CDR1 SGHDT and CDR2 YYEEEE.

J is TRBJ1-4 and V is TRBV29-1; possibly TRBD1 for D (6 bases). V lost 6 bases to trimming and J lost 5 bases, with 13 bases between them. This CDR3 is built from 13 residues. Germline V CDR1 and CDR2: SQVTM, ANQGSEA. CDR3 amino acids: CSVARTANEKLFF. The CDR3 DNA is TGCAGCGTAGCTCGGACAGCAAATGAAAAACTGTTTTTT.

V usage is TRBV3-1 (or the pseudogene TRBV3-2) and J usage is TRBJ1-5; no clear D gene. Germline V CDR1 and CDR2: LGHDT, YNNKEL (reference sequence). Trimming cost V 3 bases and J 5 bases, with 11 bases left between them. The CDR3 has 14 residues. This CDR3 is CASSHLGLDQPQHF. Here the CDR3 DNA reads TGTGCCAGCAGCCACCTAGGACTTGATCAGCCCCAGCATTTT.

This chain connects TRBV2 to TRBJ1-4; D is undetermined. The ends were cut back, 4 bases at V and 6 bases at J, with 3 bases in the middle. This CDR3 spans 11 amino acids. The V gene's germline CDR1 is SNHLY and CDR2 FYNNEI. The chain's CDR3 is CASSGDEKLFF. CDR3 nucleotides: TGTGCCAGCAGTGGAGATGAAAAACTGTTTTTT.

The chain carries TRBV5-1 and TRBJ2-2; 9 positions match TRBD2. The V gene end was trimmed by 0 bases and the J gene end by 6 bases; junction bases not matched to a gene: 6. Germline loops: CDR1 SGHRS, CDR2 YFSETQ. This CDR3 is 16 amino acids long. The CDR3 sequence: CASSLGLAGLAGELFF. Written as DNA, the CDR3 is TGCGCCAGCAGCTTGGGCCTAGCGGGGTTGGCCGGGGAGCTGTTTTTT.